This is a list of T cell receptor beta chains from one sample in a study of Ad26.COV2.S vaccination and SARS-CoV-2 variants. Sequenced by immunoSEQ multiplex PCR; TCRdb stores in-frame clones only, minus some. In the table there are about 350,000 clones, approximately 86% of which are singletons. The sample consisted of peripheral blood, taken in a trial of Ad26.COV2.S vaccine versus placebo. The receptors come from a person between 18 and 65 years old who received the Ad26.COV2.S COVID-19 vaccine or a placebo. Both conserved end residues are part of each CDR3. The D gene is left open where the match is weak. The size of a clone is reported for some rows only, either as once, few or many, or as a class for expanded clones.

>TRBV2|TRBJ1-2|NA|NA
TGTGCCAGCACCGACGGTGGAGTCGCTAACTATGGCTACACCTTC
CASTDGGVANYGYTF
>TRBV7-8|TRBJ2-1|TRBD2|NA
TGTGCCAGCAGCCCAAATAGCGGGTTCCGCTCCTACAATGAGCAGTTCTTC
CASSPNSGFRSYNEQFF
>TRBV30|TRBJ1-2|TRBD1|NA
TGTGCCTCTTCCGGACAGGGGGGTCCCGGCTACACCTTC
CASSGQGGPGYTF
>TRBV19|TRBJ2-6|NA|NA
TGTGCCAGTAGTCCCTTCTTCGGGGCCAACGTCCTGACTTTC
CASSPFFGANVLTF
>TRBV7-9|TRBJ1-4|NA|NA
TGTGCCAGCAGCTCGGGACGGAACGGGGAAAAACTGTTTTTT
CASSSGRNGEKLFF
>TRBV5-1|TRBJ1-3|NA|NA
TGCGCCAGCAGCTTGGAGACCGCGAACACCATATATTTT
CASSLETANTIYF
>TRBV3-1/TRBV3-2|TRBJ1-2|NA|NA
TGTGCCAGCAGCCAAGAAAGGTTGGCAGGGAGAGGCTACACCTTC
CASSQERLAGRGYTF
>TRBV6-2/TRBV6-3|TRBJ2-7|NA|NA
TGTGCCAGCAGTGACGGGGTTTCCTACGAGCAGTACTTC
CASSDGVSYEQYF
>TRBV7-9|TRBJ1-5|TRBD1|NA
TGTGCCAGCAGCGATTACAGGGGGCCTTATCAGCCCCAGCATTTT
CASSDYRGPYQPQHF
>TRBV7-6|TRBJ2-1|NA|NA
TGTGCCAGCAGCTTAGCAGCGAATGACTGGGACAATGAGCAGTTCTTC
CASSLAANDWDNEQFF
>TRBV4-3|TRBJ2-5|NA|NA
TGCGCCAGCAGCCAAGAGTTCAGGGGCGGTGAGACCCAGTACTTC
CASSQEFRGGETQYF
>TRBV27|TRBJ2-7|NA|NA
TGTGCCAGCAGTAGCGCCAGGGGGGTTGCCGAGCAGTACTTC
CASSSARGVAEQYF
>TRBV6-1|TRBJ2-1|NA|few
TGTGCCAGCAGTGAAGAGGCTAGAAATATGGGAAAGTTCTTC
CASSEEARNMGKFF